This T cell receptor beta chain was sequenced during a study of blood T cell repertoires in COVID-19. Generated by immunoSEQ multiplex PCR, the TCRdb table keeps only in-frame clones and is missing some. Found here are about 220,000 clones, approximately 82% of them singletons; the top ten hold approximately 4%. The germline gives CDR1 WSHSY, CDR2 SAAADI. The CDR3 sequence is 14 residues long. With V trimmed by 6 bases and J by 9 bases, 10 bases remained unmatched. Material for sequencing was peripheral blood. The sequence derives from an elderly woman with acute or convalescent COVID-19. This chain joins TRBV10-2 and TRBJ2-7; TRBD1 matches 11 bases. The CDR3 DNA reads as TGCGCCAGCAGCCCCGGGACAGGGGGTCTCAGGCAGTACTTC. It encodes CASSPGTGGLRQYF.